The rows below give T cell receptor beta chains drawn from one sample of a study of blood T cell repertoires in COVID-19. Only in-frame clones appear in the TCRdb table, and some are missing; sequencing was by immunoSEQ multiplex PCR. The data hold 220,000 or so clones, with about 85% observed a single time. Sequenced sample: peripheral blood. The receptors originated from a woman between 50 and 59 years old with COVID-19, enrolled during active disease. The CDR3 runs from the conserved cysteine through the conserved F or W. Fields, in order: J gene, D gene, V gene, clone size, CDR3 DNA, CDR3 protein. D genes are given only for firm matches. Clone size is not always given. Where it is, it says once, few, many or a class for expanded clones.

TRBJ1-5,.,TRBV5-8,few,TGTGCCAGCAGCTTTGGGTCAGCGCGCAATCAGCCCCAGCATTTT,CASSFGSARNQPQHF
TRBJ2-3,TRBD2,TRBV24-1,.,TGTGCCACCAGTGACACCGCGGGGGTAGCGGCAAGCACAGATACGCAGTATTTT,CATSDTAGVAASTDTQYF
TRBJ2-7,TRBD1,TRBV6-6,once,TGTGCCAGCAGTCCTGCATCTTGGGGGACAGGAGGTTACGAGAGGTACTTC,CASSPASWGTGGYERYF
TRBJ1-1,.,TRBV11-3,.,TGTGCCAGCAGCCGGGGCACTGAAGCTTTCTTT,CASSRGTEAFF
TRBJ2-3,TRBD2,TRBV5-6,once,TGTGCCAGCAGCCCGCGGGGGGGGCACACAGATACGCAGTATTTT,CASSPRGGHTDTQYF
TRBJ2-7,TRBD1,TRBV4-1,.,TGCGCCAGCAGCCTCCCGGGACAGGGGACCTACGAGCAGTACTTC,CASSLPGQGTYEQYF
TRBJ1-1,TRBD1,TRBV28,.,TGTGCCAGCAGTCCGTTAGTGACAGGGCTGAACACTGAAGCTTTCTTT,CASSPLVTGLNTEAFF
TRBJ2-7,TRBD1,TRBV11-3,once,TGTGCCAGCAGCTTAGGGACAGGGATATTCGACGAGCAGTACTTC,CASSLGTGIFDEQYF
TRBJ1-5,TRBD1,TRBV15,many,TGTGCCACCAGCAGGACGGACAGGGGTAGCAATCAGCCCCAGCATTTT,CATSRTDRGSNQPQHF
TRBJ2-3,TRBD2,TRBV7-2,.,TGTGCCAGCAGCTCCGGGGGAGGGATAGGGATAGGCACAGATACGCAGTATTTT,CASSSGGGIGIGTDTQYF
TRBJ1-2,TRBD1,TRBV5-1,.,TGCGCCAGCAGTTACGACAGGGCGAACTATGGCTACACCTTC,CASSYDRANYGYTF
TRBJ1-4,.,TRBV5-1,.,TGCGCCAGCAGCCCGGGCTGGGGGGCTAATGAAAAACTGTTTTTT,CASSPGWGANEKLFF
TRBJ1-1,TRBD1,TRBV15,.,TGTGCCACCAGCAGCGGGGACAGGAACACTGAAGCTTTCTTT,CATSSGDRNTEAFF
TRBJ1-2,TRBD1,TRBV23-1,.,TGCGCCAGCAGTCAATCGGGGCAGGGGGCGGCTAACTATGGCTACACCTTC,CASSQSGQGAANYGYTF
TRBJ1-1,TRBD1,TRBV5-6,.,TGTGCCAGCAGCTTACAGGGGGGCACTGAAGCTTTCTTT,CASSLQGGTEAFF